This record concerns one T cell receptor beta chain sequence. Its antigen remains unidentified. This entry belongs to a study of cytomegalovirus exposure and HLA in healthy donors. Study-wide background: Later analysis reported that the 130 or so validation repertoires shared the platform of the roughly 710 first-cohort repertoires.

Profiled with immunoSEQ multiplex PCR; TCRdb holds only in-frame clones, not every one. The sample holds roughly 250,000 clones, more than 75% seen once. This CDR3 has 12 residues. Trimming cost V 0 bases and J 11 bases, with 11 bases left between them. Germline CDR1 SGHRS, CDR2 YFSETQ. Whole-study results and caveats: A few of the chains that were CMV-associated were confirmed in vitro to be specific for CMV antigens.

The origin of this receptor is a woman between 25 and 40 years old in good health and CMV-seropositive. V gene TRBV5-1 combines with J gene TRBJ1-1, with D tentatively TRBD1 (5 bases). Specimen: PBMCs. CDR3 residues: CASSLEVRGAFF. CDR3 sequence (DNA): TGCGCCAGCAGCTTGGAAGTACGGGGGGCTTTCTTT.